This TCR beta chain derives from a study of T cell clusters in autoimmune cytopenias. Notes on the study in general: A dominant lymphoma-associated repertoire apparently masked the cluster-lack signature in secondary cytopenia versus chronic lymphocytic leukemia.

TRB was amplified by touch-down multiplex PCR, primer pools A and B combined. TCRdb processed the multiplex PCR reads again and assigns one entry to each CDR3 protein, with no DNA. The sample shows 9,500 to 12,000 distinct CDR3 sequences, and about 4.4% sits with its ten largest clones. Each sample's input was around 250 ng genomic DNA, 35,000 to 40,000 genome equivalents. A note on this clonotype: Its antigen is not identified.

This CDR3 spans 16 amino acids. This sample also appeared in a second study, on T cell repertoires in aging, cancer and after chemotherapy. As reported in that work: Six age groups, ranging from 30 or younger to 70 or older, included the donors. Clear clonal overlap appeared across healthy donor samples taken over several months to years.

The sample consisted of peripheral blood. The chain combines TRBV12-3 or TRBV12-4 with TRBJ1-1. The TCR sequence derives from a human donor in good health. The CDR3 sequence: CASSRSWAQGFTEAFF.